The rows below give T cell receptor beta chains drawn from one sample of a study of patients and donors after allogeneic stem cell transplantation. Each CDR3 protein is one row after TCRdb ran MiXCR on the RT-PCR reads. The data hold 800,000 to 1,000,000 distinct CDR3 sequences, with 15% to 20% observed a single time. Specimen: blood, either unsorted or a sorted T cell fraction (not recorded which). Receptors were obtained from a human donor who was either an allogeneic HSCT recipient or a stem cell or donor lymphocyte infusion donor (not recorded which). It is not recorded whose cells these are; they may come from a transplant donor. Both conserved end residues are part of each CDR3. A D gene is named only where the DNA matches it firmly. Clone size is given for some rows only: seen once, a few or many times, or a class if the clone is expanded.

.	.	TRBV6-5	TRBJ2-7	TGTGCCAGCAGTTCCCCACGAGACAGCTACGAGCAGTACTTC	CASSSPRDSYEQYF
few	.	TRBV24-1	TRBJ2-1	TGTGCCACCAGTGATGCTGTTAGGACGGGGGCGAATGAGCAGTTCTTC	CATSDAVRTGANEQFF
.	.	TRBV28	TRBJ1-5	TGTGCCACCTCAGGGAATCAGCCCCAGCATTTT	CATSGNQPQHF
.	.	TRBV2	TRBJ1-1	TGTGCCAGCATAGAAAGGGGACCCAACACTGAAGCTTTCTTT	CASIERGPNTEAFF
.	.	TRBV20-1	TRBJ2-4	TGCAGTGCCCCTCCAGGAAAGGGAAGCATTCAGTACTTC	CSAPPGKGSIQYF
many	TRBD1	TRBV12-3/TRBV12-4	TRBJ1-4	TGTGCCACCAATTCAGGGGGCTCCAGTGAAAAACTGTTTTTT	CATNSGGSSEKLFF
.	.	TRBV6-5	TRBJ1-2	TGTGCCAGCAGCAACTCGCCAGGGCCCGGGGAGGGCTACACCTTC	CASSNSPGPGEGYTF
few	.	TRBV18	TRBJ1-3	TGTGCCAGCTCACAGGACTCTGGAAACACCATATATTTT	CASSQDSGNTIYF
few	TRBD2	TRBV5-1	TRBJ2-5	TGCGCCAGCACCCCGACTAGCGGGATTCCAGAGACCCAGTACTTC	CASTPTSGIPETQYF
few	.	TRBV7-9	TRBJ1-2	TGTGCCAGCAGCTCAGCTACGTCGGGGGCGAACTATGGCTACACCTTC	CASSSATSGANYGYTF
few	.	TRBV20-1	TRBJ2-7	TGCAGTGCTAGAGCTAGAACAGCGTCCTACGAGCAGTACTTC	CSARARTASYEQYF
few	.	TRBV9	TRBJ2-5	TGTGCCAGCAGCGTAGATGGTCGCGGTTGGGAGACCCAGTACTTC	CASSVDGRGWETQYF
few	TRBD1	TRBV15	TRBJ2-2	TGTGCCACCAGCCTTAAAGGACAGGGTAGGACCGGGGAGCTGTTTTTT	CATSLKGQGRTGELFF
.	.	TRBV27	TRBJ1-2	TGTGCCAGCACCCCCTCTTCTGGGGGATATGGCTACACCTTC	CASTPSSGGYGYTF
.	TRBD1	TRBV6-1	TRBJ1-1	TGTGCCAGCAGTAAGATCAGGGGGTTGGAAGAAGCTTTCTTT	CASSKIRGLEEAFF
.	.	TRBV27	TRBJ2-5	TGTGCCAGCAACCCCACCGGGGGGACAGAACAAGAGACCCAGTACTTC	CASNPTGGTEQETQYF
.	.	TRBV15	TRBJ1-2	TGTGCCACCAGCAGAGAAGAGGCGGGGAGAGGTGGCTACACCTTC	CATSREEAGRGGYTF
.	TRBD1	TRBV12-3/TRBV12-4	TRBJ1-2	TGTGCCAGCAGCACGGACAGGGGGCGTTTTAACTATGGCTACACCTTC	CASSTDRGRFNYGYTF
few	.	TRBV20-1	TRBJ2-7	TGCAGTGCTAGGCCCCGGGACACAACCTACGAGCAGTACTTC	CSARPRDTTYEQYF
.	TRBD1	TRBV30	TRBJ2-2	TGTGCCTGGTATTCGGACAGGTTGAGAACCGGGGAGCTGTTTTTT	CAWYSDRLRTGELFF
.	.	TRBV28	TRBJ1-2	TGTGCCAGCAGTTTCAGGACGGTGGGGGAGAACTATGGCTACACCTTC	CASSFRTVGENYGYTF
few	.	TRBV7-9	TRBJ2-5	TGTGCCAGCAGCTCCCACTCCAGGCACCGGGAGACCCAGTACTTC	CASSSHSRHRETQYF
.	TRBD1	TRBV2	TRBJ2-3	TGTGCCAGCAGTGAACTCCGGGACAGCGCGGCAGATACGCAGTATTTT	CASSELRDSAADTQYF
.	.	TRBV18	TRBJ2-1	TGTGCCAGCTCACCGGAAAGCAACTCCTACAATGAGCAGTTCTTC	CASSPESNSYNEQFF
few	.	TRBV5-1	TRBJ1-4	TGCGCCAGCAGCTTTGGTCCGAGTTCCTCAGGTGGTGAAAAACTGTTTTTT	CASSFGPSSSGGEKLFF
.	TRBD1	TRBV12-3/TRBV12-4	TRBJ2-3	TGTGCCAGCAGTCCACGGGACAGGGGTATCCCACGGTGGGACACAGATACGCAGTATTTT	CASSPRDRGIPRWDTDTQYF
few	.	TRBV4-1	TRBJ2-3	TGCGCCAGCAGCCAAGACGGAACTACGCAGTATTTT	CASSQDGTTQYF
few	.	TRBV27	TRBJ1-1	TGTGCCAGCAGTTTAGGGTTCAGGAGTGCTGAAGCTTTCTTT	CASSLGFRSAEAFF
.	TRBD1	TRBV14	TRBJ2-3	TGTGCCAGCAGCCAAACCGGGACAGGGAAAACAGATACGCAGTATTTT	CASSQTGTGKTDTQYF
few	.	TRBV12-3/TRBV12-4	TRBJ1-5	TGTGCCAGCACCACCTGGGCGGGCGGAAGCAATCAGCCCCAGCATTTT	CASTTWAGGSNQPQHF
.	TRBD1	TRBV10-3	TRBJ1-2	TGTGCCATCAGGCGGGACAGGGCATTCGATGGCTACACCTTC	CAIRRDRAFDGYTF
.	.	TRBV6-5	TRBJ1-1	TGTGCCAGCAGTTACTCGCAGCCCCGGTGGAGCACTGAAGCTTTCTTT	CASSYSQPRWSTEAFF
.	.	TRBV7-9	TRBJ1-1	TGTGCCAGCAGCTTAAAGGATCCGGGGAACACTGAAGCTTTCTTT	CASSLKDPGNTEAFF
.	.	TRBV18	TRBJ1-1	TGTGCCAGCTCACCACCATTAGCGCAGAAGAACACTGAAGCTTTCTTT	CASSPPLAQKNTEAFF
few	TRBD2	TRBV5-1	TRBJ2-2	TGCGCCAGCAGCTTGCTAGCGGGGACCTGGCAGTCCGGGGAGCTGTTTTTT	CASSLLAGTWQSGELFF
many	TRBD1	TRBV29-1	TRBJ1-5	TGCAGCGTCGAAACAGGGGGCAATCAGCCCCAGCATTTT	CSVETGGNQPQHF
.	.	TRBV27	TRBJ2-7	TGTGCCAGCAGCACGACAAGCTCTTACGAGCAGTACTTC	CASSTTSSYEQYF
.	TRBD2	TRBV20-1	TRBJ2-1	TGCAGTGCCGCGGGGGGGCTCAATGAGCAGTTCTTC	CSAAGGLNEQFF
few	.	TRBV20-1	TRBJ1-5	TGCAGTGCTAGAGTTAGAGGACAGCGTTTTAGCAATCAGCCCCAGCATTTT	CSARVRGQRFSNQPQHF
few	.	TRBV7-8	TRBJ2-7	TGTGCCAGCAGCTTAGTTCCGGTGATGATCGCCTACGAGCAGTACTTC	CASSLVPVMIAYEQYF